This TCR beta chain was captured in a study of CD8+ T cells in alopecia areata. Study findings and constraints: The study found higher clonality in lesional than normal scalp, especially in alopecia totalis/universalis.

Sample treatment: oral pan-JAK inhibitor, 5-10 mg twice daily. As concerns this clone: Its antigen is still unknown.

Once RNA had been extracted, it was reverse transcribed into cDNA to act as the sequencing template. Produced via immunoSEQ multiplex PCR; TCRdb's table is partial and in-frame only. The sample lists about 210,000 clones; around three fifths were seen once. Trimming stripped 0 bases from V and 7 bases from J, with 15 bases between. There are 15 residues in the CDR3. Germline loops: CDR1 LNHNV, CDR2 YYDKDF (reference sequence). The TCR sequence derives from a human donor with alopecia areata. This chain links TRBV15 with TRBJ2-5; TRBD2 is a possible D gene (5 bases). Sequencing used CD4+ T cells sorted from blood, obtained at week 4, from a patient treated with tofacitinib. CDR3 residues: CATSRDQGGIGTQYF. CDR3 nucleotides: TGTGCCACCAGCAGAGATCAAGGAGGCATCGGGACCCAGTACTTC. The full variable domain, completed using reference TRBV15 and TRBJ2-5, is DAMVIQNPRYQVTQFGKPVTLSCSQTLNHNVMYWYQQKSSQAPKLLFHYYDKDFNNEADTPDNFQSRRPNTSFCFLDIRSPGLGDTAMYLCATSRDQGGIGTQYFGPGTRLLVL.